The clone carrying this T cell receptor beta chain showed up just once. Its antigen is unknown. This entry belongs to a study of cytomegalovirus exposure and HLA in healthy donors. Study at large: Caucasian-associated ancestry cluster membership applied to about four fifths of around 400 genotyped donors. Study-wide findings and caveats: Later work showed greater clonal expansion in HLA-associated TCR beta chains than in equally common others.

The PCR made use of 60 Vbeta and 13 Jbeta primers. Clones were sequenced by immunoSEQ multiplex PCR, and TCRdb holds only the in-frame ones, with some missing. This table has some 150,000 clones, around three quarters appearing once. Sequences were obtained from PBMCs. The origin of this receptor is a woman aged 40 to 50 in good health and CMV-seronegative.

The CDR3 loop is CASSLGTSGGADFSYEQYF. In nucleotides, the CDR3 is TGTGCCAGCAGCTTGGGGACTAGCGGGGGGGCTGATTTCTCCTACGAGCAGTACTTC. The genes are TRBV7-6 and TRBJ2-7, with TRBD2 matching 16 bases. V gave up 3 bases and J gave up 0 bases; unmatched junction bases: 8. Germline assignment: CDR1 SGHVS and CDR2 FNYEAQ. The CDR3 is made up of 19 amino acids.